One T cell receptor (beta chain) is described in this entry. Germline V lookup: CDR1 LGHNT, CDR2 FRNRAP. The CDR3 spans 13 residues. V was shortened by 1 base and J by 1 base, with 4 bases between the two germline ends. This record comes from a study of blood T cell repertoires in COVID-19. Study summary: Nucleic acid was either cDNA or gDNA, and it came from T cells, B-cell-depleted T cells, or PBMCs.

The table came from immunoSEQ multiplex PCR; TCRdb's copy has only in-frame clones and leaves some out. Of 80,000 or so clones detected, about 68% appear once; the ten largest clones hold approximately 5.4%. Specimen: peripheral blood. This sequence was found in a man over 45 with active or convalescent COVID-19. This chain links TRBV12-5 with TRBJ1-1, with unresolved D. The CDR3 loop is CASGLEPNTEAFF. CDR3 DNA: TGTGCTAGTGGTTTGGAGCCGAACACTGAAGCTTTCTTT.